The rows below give T cell receptor beta chains drawn from one sample of a study of blood T cell repertoires in COVID-19. Some clones are missing from TCRdb's copy, which holds only in-frame ones; the method was immunoSEQ multiplex PCR. The repertoire holds 400,000 to 450,000 clones, with around 87% as singletons. The specimen was PBMCs or T cells enriched from blood (not recorded which). The receptors originated from a man aged 25-40 years who had recovered from COVID-19. CDR3s include the opening cysteine and the closing phenylalanine or tryptophan. The order of the fields is clone size, V gene, D gene, J gene, CDR3 DNA, CDR3 protein. D genes are given only for firm matches. Clone size is shown for a subset of rows, as once, few, many or a class of expanded clone.

NA	TRBV19	TRBD2	TRBJ2-3	TGTGCCAGTAGTATTCTAGCGGGAGAGGGTGATACGCAGTATTTT	CASSILAGEGDTQYF
once	TRBV4-1	TRBD2	TRBJ2-7	TGCGCCAGCACGCCGGGACTAGCGGGAGGGTACGAGCAGTACTTC	CASTPGLAGGYEQYF
NA	TRBV19	NA	TRBJ2-1	TGTGCCAGTAGTATTGCGGAAAGCTCCTACAATGAGCAGTTCTTC	CASSIAESSYNEQFF
NA	TRBV5-1	NA	TRBJ2-7	TGCGCCAGCAGCTTAGGAGTTAATCCCTCTAATACCTACGAGCAGTACTTC	CASSLGVNPSNTYEQYF
NA	TRBV10-3	NA	TRBJ2-3	TGTGCCACCCACGAGCCGGGAGATACGCAGTATTTT	CATHEPGDTQYF
NA	TRBV27	TRBD1	TRBJ1-1	TGTGCCAGCAGTCGCCGGGACAGGGTTACTGAAGCTTTCTTT	CASSRRDRVTEAFF
NA	TRBV5-5	TRBD2	TRBJ2-7	TGTGCCAGCAGCCTGACTAGCGGGAGAGACGAGCAGTACTTC	CASSLTSGRDEQYF
NA	TRBV28	TRBD1	TRBJ1-4	TGTGCCAGCAGTTCCTTCGGACAGGGTGAAAAACTGTTTTTT	CASSSFGQGEKLFF
NA	TRBV4-1	NA	TRBJ1-1	TGCGCCAGCAGCCAACAGGGTTTTGAAGCTTTCTTT	CASSQQGFEAFF
NA	TRBV27	NA	TRBJ1-2	TGTGCCAGCAGTCCGGGAGGGGGGGGGTTCTATGGCTACACCTTC	CASSPGGGGFYGYTF
NA	TRBV4-1	TRBD2	TRBJ2-3	TGCGCCAGCAGCCAAGGCCCCCAACGGGCGGGAGCCTCAGATACGCAGTATTTT	CASSQGPQRAGASDTQYF
NA	TRBV21-1	NA	TRBJ2-1	TGTGCCAGCAGCAAAGATCACGGGAGCTCCTACAATGAGCAGTTCTTC	CASSKDHGSSYNEQFF
NA	TRBV7-2	NA	TRBJ2-7	TGTGCCAGCAGCTTAGCGGGAGGACCCTACGAGCAGTACTTC	CASSLAGGPYEQYF
NA	TRBV3-1/TRBV3-2	NA	TRBJ2-1	TGTGCCAGCAGCCCCCTAGGTAATGAGCAGTTCTTC	CASSPLGNEQFF
NA	TRBV24-1	TRBD2	TRBJ2-2	TGTGCCACCAAGGGGACTAGCGGCACCGGGGAGCTGTTTTTT	CATKGTSGTGELFF
large	TRBV27	TRBD1	TRBJ1-4	TGTGCCAGCAGTTCGTTTTACGGGCAGGGGGACGAAAAACTGTTTTTT	CASSSFYGQGDEKLFF
once	TRBV28	TRBD1	TRBJ1-2	TGTGCCAGCAGCTTTATTCCGACAGGGGAATTCTTCTATGGCTACACCTTC	CASSFIPTGEFFYGYTF
NA	TRBV28	TRBD1	TRBJ2-7	TGTGCCAGCACAAGGGGGGACAGGGCCTACGAGCAGTACTTC	CASTRGDRAYEQYF
NA	TRBV10-3	NA	TRBJ2-1	TGTGCCATCAGTGAGTCGACATCGAATGAGCAGTTCTTC	CAISESTSNEQFF
NA	TRBV6-5	NA	TRBJ2-2	TGTGCCAGCACGGTCCGCGCGAACACCGGGGAGCTGTTTTTT	CASTVRANTGELFF
NA	TRBV18	TRBD2	TRBJ2-7	TGTGCCAGCTCACCTGCGGAGGTAGCGGGGGCCCTCTCCTACGAGCAGTACTTC	CASSPAEVAGALSYEQYF
NA	TRBV13	TRBD1	TRBJ1-2	TGTGCCAGCAGCCGTAAACCCGGGACAGGGGTGAATGGCTACACCTTC	CASSRKPGTGVNGYTF
NA	TRBV24-1	NA	TRBJ1-2	TGTGCCACCAGTGACTACCAGGGACACCGATATGGCTACACCTTC	CATSDYQGHRYGYTF
NA	TRBV13	TRBD1	TRBJ2-7	TGTGCCAGCCGAGGGACAGATTCCTACGAGCAGTACTTC	CASRGTDSYEQYF
NA	TRBV5-6	NA	TRBJ2-2	TGTGCCAGCAGGGCCCCCCCCGGGGAGCTGTTTTTT	CASRAPPGELFF
NA	TRBV5-1	NA	TRBJ1-2	TGCGCCAGCAGCTTGGACCCATCAGGGGTCCTCTATGGCTACACCTTC	CASSLDPSGVLYGYTF
NA	TRBV7-2	TRBD2	TRBJ2-7	TGTGCCAGCAGCTTAGGACTAGCGGGAGTGAACGAGCAGTACTTC	CASSLGLAGVNEQYF
NA	TRBV3-1/TRBV3-2	NA	TRBJ2-1	TGTGCCAGCAGCCGAGAGACATTACCGGTGGAGCAGTTCTTC	CASSRETLPVEQFF
NA	TRBV28	NA	TRBJ1-2	TGTGCCAGCAGTTTGGACAGCGCTAACTATGGCTACACCTTC	CASSLDSANYGYTF
NA	TRBV19	TRBD2	TRBJ2-3	TGTGCCAGTAGTACCCCGGGACTAGCGGGAGTAGGAGATACGCAGTATTTT	CASSTPGLAGVGDTQYF
few	TRBV19	NA	TRBJ1-1	TGTGCCAGTGGGGTCGAGGGAGTGAACACTGAAGCTTTCTTT	CASGVEGVNTEAFF
once	TRBV3-1/TRBV3-2	NA	TRBJ1-1	TGTGCCAGCAGCCGGCGGGGTATGAACACTGAAGCTTTCTTT	CASSRRGMNTEAFF
few	TRBV25-1	TRBD2	TRBJ2-5	TGTGCCAGCAGTGCCCCGTTTGCCCCGGGACTAGGAGAGACCCAGTACTTC	CASSAPFAPGLGETQYF
NA	TRBV21-1	NA	TRBJ2-1	TGTGCCAGCCCGAGGACTAGCGGGAGGGACTCCTACAATGAGCAGTTCTTC	CASPRTSGRDSYNEQFF